The rows below give T cell receptor beta chains drawn from one sample of a study of blood T cells in healthy people across ages. TCRdb ran MiXCR on the 5' RACE reads and lists one entry per CDR3 protein. The sample yields about 580,000 distinct CDR3 sequences, 40% to 50% seen once. Material for sequencing was blood. Receptors were obtained from an elderly man in good health. The CDR3 runs from the conserved cysteine through the conserved F or W. The D gene is left open where the match is weak. Clone size is given for some rows only: seen once, a few or many times, or a class if the clone is expanded.

>TRBJ2-3|TRBD1|TRBV15|.
TGTGCCACCAGTATAAGAGGGACAGGGGAGGATACGCAGTATTTT
CATSIRGTGEDTQYF
>TRBJ2-1|.|TRBV6-2/TRBV6-3|.
TGTGCCAGCAGACAAGCAGGGGACCACAATGAGCAGTTCTTC
CASRQAGDHNEQFF
>TRBJ2-5|TRBD2|TRBV3-1|.
TGTGCCAGCAGTCGACGGGGGGAACAAGAGACCCAGTACTTC
CASSRRGEQETQYF
>TRBJ2-2|TRBD2|TRBV2|.
TGTGCCACCTCTCGGAAGCGGGAGGCCACCGGGGAGCTGTTTTTT
CATSRKREATGELFF
>TRBJ2-7|.|TRBV5-1|few
TGCGCCAGCAGGGCAGCGTCCTACGAGCAGTACTTC
CASRAASYEQYF
>TRBJ2-3|.|TRBV6-1|few
TGTGCCAGCTTCAGGAGGACAGATACGCAGTATTTT
CASFRRTDTQYF
>TRBJ2-1|TRBD1|TRBV5-5|.
TGTGCCAGCAGCGGGCGCGGGACAGGGAGAAATGAGCAGTTCTTC
CASSGRGTGRNEQFF
>TRBJ2-7|TRBD1|TRBV9|few
TGTGCCAGCAGCGTTGGACAGGGACCCCCATACGAGCAGTACTTC
CASSVGQGPPYEQYF
>TRBJ2-7|.|TRBV10-3|.
TGCGCCATCAGTGAAGACAGGAGCTCCTACAATGAGCAGTACTTC
CAISEDRSSYNEQYF
>TRBJ1-1|.|TRBV4-3|.
TGCGCCAGCAGCCAAGATGTCCGGGGTTGGGTCACTGAAGCTTTCTTT
CASSQDVRGWVTEAFF
>TRBJ1-4|TRBD1|TRBV10-3|.
TGTGCCATCAGTGGCCGCGACAGGGGAGGGGCAACTAATGAAAAACTGTTTTTT
CAISGRDRGGATNEKLFF
>TRBJ2-5|.|TRBV20-1|.
TGCAGTGCTTACGTACAGGGTGGAGAGACCCAGTACTTC
CSAYVQGGETQYF
>TRBJ2-3|.|TRBV15|.
TGTGCCACCAGCGGGGACTCAGGATTATTCACAGATACGCAGTATTTT
CATSGDSGLFTDTQYF
>TRBJ2-4|.|TRBV20-1|few
TGCAGTGCTACAGAAGCAGGGGTGTGGAACATTCAGTACTTC
CSATEAGVWNIQYF
>TRBJ1-1|.|TRBV30|.
TGTGCCTGGAGTCCAATTTTTACGCGGACTGAAGCTTTCTTT
CAWSPIFTRTEAFF
>TRBJ1-2|.|TRBV7-2|.
TGTGCCAGCCCAGGTGACTCTGGCTACACCTTC
CASPGDSGYTF
>TRBJ2-3|.|TRBV7-9|.
TGTGCCAGCAGCAAAGGTGGAGGTTCTAGCACAGATACGCAGTATTTT
CASSKGGGSSTDTQYF
>TRBJ2-2|TRBD2|TRBV7-9|.
TGTGCCAGCAGCTTAAGTCCTAGCGGGAGAACCGGGGAGCTGTTTTTT
CASSLSPSGRTGELFF
>TRBJ2-7|.|TRBV29-1|few
TGCAGCGTTGGGGCCCGTTCGATTCCCTACGAGCAGTACTTC
CSVGARSIPYEQYF
>TRBJ2-6|.|TRBV4-1|.
TGCGCCAGCAGCACGGGACACGACTCTGGGGCCAACGTCCTGACTTTC
CASSTGHDSGANVLTF
>TRBJ2-5|TRBD2|TRBV29-1|few
TGCAGCTTCCTAGCGGGTCAAGAGACCCAGTACTTC
CSFLAGQETQYF
>TRBJ2-3|.|TRBV7-9|.
TGTGCCAGCAGCTTAGAAGGAGATACGCAGTATTTT
CASSLEGDTQYF
>TRBJ2-1|TRBD1|TRBV5-1|.
TGCGCCAGCAGCTTGGGGACAGGATTCGACAATGAGCAGTTCTTC
CASSLGTGFDNEQFF
>TRBJ2-5|TRBD2|TRBV12-3/TRBV12-4|.
TGTGCCAGCAGTCCTCAAGCGGGGGCCCAAGAGACCCAGTACTTC
CASSPQAGAQETQYF
>TRBJ2-5|TRBD2|TRBV7-9|.
TGTGCCAGCAGCTGGACTAGCCCAGAGACCCAGTACTTC
CASSWTSPETQYF
>TRBJ2-1|.|TRBV2|.
TGTGCCAGCAGTGAAGCCAGACTTAACTACAATGAGCAGTTCTTC
CASSEARLNYNEQFF